Listed below are T cell receptor beta chains from one sample, sequenced in a study of read filtering for tumor transcriptome and immune sequencing. TCRdb used MiXCR to reprocess the reads, holding one entry per CDR3 protein. The sample includes fewer than 25,000 distinct CDR3 sequences, about 20% of them seen just once. The material sequenced was a population of CD138-negative cells sorted from bone marrow. The receptors shown here come from a donor aged 40 or older with multiple myeloma. The CDR3 runs from the conserved cysteine through the conserved F or W. Each record gives: CDR3 length, clone size, J gene, V gene, D gene, CDR3 protein, CDR3 DNA. A D gene is named only where the DNA matches it firmly. Clone size is stated in some rows and not others, as once, few, many or a class when expanded.

len: 15; abundance: .; j_gene: TRBJ2-7; v_gene: TRBV2; d_gene: .; CDR3aa: CASWEANAYSYEQYF; CDR3nt: TGTGCCAGCTGGGAGGCTAACGCGTACTCCTACGAGCAGTACTTC
len: 14; abundance: medium-sized; j_gene: TRBJ1-1; v_gene: TRBV5-1; d_gene: .; CDR3aa: CASSLGDGDTEAFF; CDR3nt: TGCGCCAGCAGCTTGGGGGACGGAGACACTGAAGCTTTCTTT
len: 19; abundance: many; j_gene: TRBJ2-1; v_gene: TRBV20-1; d_gene: TRBD2; CDR3aa: CSAKGFWTSGRGGTDEQFF; CDR3nt: TGCAGTGCTAAGGGTTTTTGGACTAGCGGGAGAGGGGGTACAGATGAGCAGTTCTTC
len: 16; abundance: many; j_gene: TRBJ2-5; v_gene: TRBV4-1; d_gene: TRBD2; CDR3aa: CASSQDPRESQETQYF; CDR3nt: TGCGCCAGCAGCCAAGACCCGCGGGAGAGCCAAGAGACCCAGTACTTC
len: 17; abundance: many; j_gene: TRBJ2-2; v_gene: TRBV11-3; d_gene: TRBD2; CDR3aa: CASSSGLAGAGTGELFF; CDR3nt: TGTGCCAGCAGCTCGGGACTAGCGGGAGCGGGCACCGGGGAGCTGTTTTTT
len: 16; abundance: many; j_gene: TRBJ2-1; v_gene: TRBV5-1; d_gene: TRBD2; CDR3aa: CASSLSTSGAYNEQFF; CDR3nt: TGCGCCAGCAGCTTGTCTACTAGCGGTGCCTACAATGAGCAGTTCTTC
len: 10; abundance: many; j_gene: TRBJ2-1; v_gene: TRBV10-3; d_gene: .; CDR3aa: CATRDNEQFF; CDR3nt: TGTGCCACCAGGGACAATGAGCAGTTCTTC
len: 17; abundance: .; j_gene: TRBJ2-2; v_gene: TRBV28; d_gene: .; CDR3aa: CASTSNGRVQNTGELFF; CDR3nt: TGTGCCAGCACCTCAAACGGCCGCGTGCAGAACACCGGGGAGCTCTTTTTT
len: 14; abundance: .; j_gene: TRBJ2-2; v_gene: TRBV28; d_gene: .; CDR3aa: CVSRVRGNTGELFF; CDR3nt: TGTGTCAGCAGGGTCAGGGGAAACACCGGGGAGCTGTTTTTT
len: 15; abundance: many; j_gene: TRBJ2-7; v_gene: TRBV19; d_gene: .; CDR3aa: CASSIYAPRCYEQYF; CDR3nt: TGTGCCAGTAGTATATATGCGCCGCGCTGCTACGAGCAGTACTTC
len: 14; abundance: many; j_gene: TRBJ2-1; v_gene: TRBV6-5; d_gene: .; CDR3aa: CASRRSPSYNEQFF; CDR3nt: TGTGCCAGCAGGCGGAGTCCATCCTACAATGAGCAGTTCTTC
len: 15; abundance: many; j_gene: TRBJ1-3; v_gene: TRBV12-3/TRBV12-4; d_gene: TRBD1; CDR3aa: CASSLRGMRGNTIYF; CDR3nt: TGTGCCAGCAGCCTCAGGGGGATGCGTGGAAACACCATATATTTT
len: 14; abundance: many; j_gene: TRBJ2-1; v_gene: TRBV9; d_gene: .; CDR3aa: CASSGSGSYNEQFF; CDR3nt: TGTGCCAGCAGCGGGAGTGGGTCCTACAATGAGCAGTTCTTC
len: 16; abundance: many; j_gene: TRBJ2-1; v_gene: TRBV19; d_gene: TRBD2; CDR3aa: CASSPWGSGSSDEQFF; CDR3nt: TGTGCCAGTAGTCCCTGGGGAAGCGGGAGCTCCGATGAGCAGTTCTTC
len: 11; abundance: many; j_gene: TRBJ2-7; v_gene: TRBV3-1; d_gene: .; CDR3aa: CASSQAGEQYF; CDR3nt: TGTGCCAGCAGCCAAGCTGGTGAGCAGTACTTC
len: 14; abundance: few; j_gene: TRBJ2-3; v_gene: TRBV27; d_gene: .; CDR3aa: CASNYGGPTDTQYF; CDR3nt: TGTGCCAGCAATTACGGGGGGCCCACAGATACGCAGTATTTT
len: 15; abundance: .; j_gene: TRBJ2-3; v_gene: TRBV7-8; d_gene: .; CDR3aa: CASSPTGGLIDTQYF; CDR3nt: TGCGCCAGCAGCCCAACCGGCGGATTAATAGATACGCAGTATTTT
len: 15; abundance: many; j_gene: TRBJ2-2; v_gene: TRBV20-1; d_gene: TRBD2; CDR3aa: CSARSGGSGTGELFF; CDR3nt: TGCAGTGCTCGTTCGGGCGGGAGTGGCACCGGGGAGTTGTTTTTT
len: 16; abundance: .; j_gene: TRBJ2-2; v_gene: TRBV3-1; d_gene: .; CDR3aa: CASSQGWERASGELFF; CDR3nt: TGTGCCAGCAGCCAAGGCTGGGAGAGGGCCTCCGGGGAGCTGTTTTTC
len: 15; abundance: many; j_gene: TRBJ2-2; v_gene: TRBV12-3/TRBV12-4; d_gene: .; CDR3aa: CASSLSGRSSGELFF; CDR3nt: TGTGCCAGCAGTTTATCAGGGAGGTCATCCGGGGAGCTGTTTTTT
len: 18; abundance: many; j_gene: TRBJ2-1; v_gene: TRBV10-3; d_gene: TRBD2; CDR3aa: CAISDTRPSGSGYNEQFF; CDR3nt: TGTGCCATCAGTGACACGAGGCCTAGCGGGAGCGGGTACAATGAGCAGTTCTTC
len: 17; abundance: many; j_gene: TRBJ1-4; v_gene: TRBV28; d_gene: .; CDR3aa: CASSPGPLGATNEKLFF; CDR3nt: TGTGCCAGCAGTCCAGGACCCCTGGGGGCAACTAATGAAAAACTGTTTTTT
len: 12; abundance: many; j_gene: TRBJ1-1; v_gene: TRBV29-1; d_gene: .; CDR3aa: CSVECEDTEAFF; CDR3nt: TGCAGCGTTGAATGTGAGGACACTGAAGCTTTCTTT